This TCR beta chain was captured in a study of blood T cell repertoires in COVID-19. This clone came up once. Germline CDR1 and CDR2: LNHDA and SQIVND (reference sequence). The V and J ends lost 5 bases and 3 bases, in that order; junction bases with no gene match: 10. The CDR3 is made up of 16 amino acids. The assay was immunoSEQ multiplex PCR, and TCRdb's table has in-frame clones only and misses some. The data hold about 60,000 clones, with 87% observed a single time. The receptor was derived from a human donor with acute or convalescent COVID-19. The donor label of this sample is uncertain. The chain employs TRBV19 and TRBJ2-3, with 8 bases that match TRBD2. Source material: peripheral blood. The CDR3: CASSPTGGDGTDTQYF. For the CDR3, the DNA is TGTGCCAGTAGTCCCACCGGGGGGGACGGAACAGATACGCAGTATTTT.